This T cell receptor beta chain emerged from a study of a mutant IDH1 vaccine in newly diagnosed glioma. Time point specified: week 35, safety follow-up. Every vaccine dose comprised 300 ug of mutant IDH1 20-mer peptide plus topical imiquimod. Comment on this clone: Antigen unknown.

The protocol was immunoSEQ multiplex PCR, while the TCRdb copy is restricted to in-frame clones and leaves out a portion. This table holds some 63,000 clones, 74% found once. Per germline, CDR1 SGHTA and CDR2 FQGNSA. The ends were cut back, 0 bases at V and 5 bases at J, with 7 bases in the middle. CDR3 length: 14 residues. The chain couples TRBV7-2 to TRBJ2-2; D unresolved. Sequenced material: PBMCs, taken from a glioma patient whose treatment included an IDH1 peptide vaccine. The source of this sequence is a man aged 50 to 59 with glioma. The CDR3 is CASSLAMRTGELFF. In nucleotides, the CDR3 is TGTGCCAGCAGCTTAGCAATGAGGACCGGGGAGCTGTTTTTT.